This is a list of T cell receptor beta chains from one sample in a study of Ad26.COV2.S vaccination and SARS-CoV-2 variants. Only in-frame clones appear in the TCRdb table, and some are missing; sequencing was by immunoSEQ multiplex PCR. The table records 400,000 to 450,000 clones, roughly 91% of them present only once. The specimen comprised peripheral blood, sampled in a trial of Ad26.COV2.S vaccine versus placebo. The receptor set was obtained from a person aged 18-60 years who received the Ad26.COV2.S COVID-19 vaccine or a placebo. CDR3s include the opening cysteine and the closing phenylalanine or tryptophan. D genes are given only for firm matches. The listing skips clone size in some rows; elsewhere it reads once, few, many or a size class.

TRBV5-6	TRBJ2-7	TRBD1	.	TGTGCCAGCAGCCTGCCCTCGGGACAGGGGTACCACGAGCAGTACTTC	CASSLPSGQGYHEQYF
TRBV5-6	TRBJ2-7	.	.	TGTGCCAGCAGCTCGATCGGGCTCTACGAGCAGTACTTC	CASSSIGLYEQYF
TRBV28	TRBJ2-2	.	.	TGTGCCAGCACTTTTGGCACCGGGGAGCTGTTTTTT	CASTFGTGELFF
TRBV5-6	TRBJ2-1	.	.	TGTGCCAGCGCCCGACCGGGGGTGCCCTACAATGAGCAGTTCTTC	CASARPGVPYNEQFF
TRBV15	TRBJ1-1	.	.	TGTGCCACCAGCAGAGGAGAGAGGAACACTGAAGCTTTCTTT	CATSRGERNTEAFF
TRBV5-6	TRBJ1-1	.	.	TGTGCCAGCACCGTGGACCCAAACACTGAAGCTTTCTTT	CASTVDPNTEAFF
TRBV5-6	TRBJ2-3	.	.	TGTGCCAGCAGCTTCGGCGGTCATACGCAGTATTTT	CASSFGGHTQYF
TRBV5-4	TRBJ1-4	TRBD1	.	TGTGCCAGCAGCTCCGGGACAGGGATCGAAAAACTGTTTTTT	CASSSGTGIEKLFF
TRBV27	TRBJ1-6	.	.	TGTGCCAGCAGTCCCCTAGGGTCACCCCTCCACTTT	CASSPLGSPLHF
TRBV6-6	TRBJ2-7	.	once	TGTGCCAGCAGTCGCAAGAGTGAAGACGAGCAGTACTTC	CASSRKSEDEQYF
TRBV7-2	TRBJ1-5	.	few	TGTGCCAGCAGCTTAGGCGGGGCGGGACAGCCCCAGCATTTT	CASSLGGAGQPQHF
TRBV4-1	TRBJ2-2	.	.	TGCGCCAGCAGCCAAGATCAGGACAGTTCGAACACCGGGGAGCTGTTTTTT	CASSQDQDSSNTGELFF
TRBV18	TRBJ2-7	TRBD1	few	TGTGCCAGCTCACCTTCGGGACAGGGCTACGAGCAGTACTTC	CASSPSGQGYEQYF
TRBV20-1	TRBJ2-3	.	.	TGCAGTGCTCCTGCGCGAGATACGCAGTATTTT	CSAPARDTQYF
TRBV6-4	TRBJ2-3	.	few	TGTGCCAGCAGCCCCAAGAGGGAGGTCGATACGCAGTATTTT	CASSPKREVDTQYF
TRBV20-1	TRBJ1-2	TRBD1	.	TGCAGTGCGAGGACAGGGAATGGCTACACCTTC	CSARTGNGYTF
TRBV5-6	TRBJ1-1	TRBD1	.	TGTGCCAGCAGCTTGTTGGGACAGGGGGAAGCTTTCTTT	CASSLLGQGEAFF
TRBV28	TRBJ2-1	TRBD1	.	TGTGCCAGCAGTAAGGCCGGGACAGGGGGCGCGAATGAGCAGTTCTTC	CASSKAGTGGANEQFF
TRBV2	TRBJ2-5	.	.	TGTGCCAGCACCCGCCCGGCGGAGACCCAGTACTTC	CASTRPAETQYF
TRBV6-2/TRBV6-3	TRBJ2-3	.	.	TGTGCCAGCAGTCCCGGACGGAGGCTAGATACGCAGTATTTT	CASSPGRRLDTQYF
TRBV5-1	TRBJ2-7	TRBD1	.	TGCGCCAGCAGCCAGCGGACAGGGGGCTTTCGGTCCTACGAGCAGTACTTC	CASSQRTGGFRSYEQYF
TRBV19	TRBJ2-1	TRBD2	once	TGTGCCAGTAGTATAGATGTGTGGGAGGGCCGATTCTCCTACAATGAGCAGTTCTTC	CASSIDVWEGRFSYNEQFF
TRBV7-9	TRBJ1-2	TRBD1	.	TGTGCCAGCAGCTTCCGGGACAGGGTAGGAGGCTACACCTTC	CASSFRDRVGGYTF
TRBV5-4	TRBJ2-3	.	.	TGTGCCAGCAGTTCCACCCTTCGGTCAACTAGCACAGATACGCAGTATTTT	CASSSTLRSTSTDTQYF
TRBV10-3	TRBJ2-2	TRBD2	.	TGTGCCATCAGTGGTAGAGGGAGGGAGAGGGACACCGGGGAGCTGTTTTTT	CAISGRGRERDTGELFF
TRBV10-3	TRBJ1-1	TRBD1	few	TGTGCCATCAGGGGACAGGGGCACACTGAAGCTTTCTTT	CAIRGQGHTEAFF
TRBV5-5	TRBJ2-7	TRBD1	.	TGTGCCAGCAGCTTGGATCCAGGGCACAGGGGGGAGCAGTACTTC	CASSLDPGHRGEQYF
TRBV6-6	TRBJ2-7	TRBD1	few	TGTGCCAGCAGTCCCCCCCAGGGACAGGGGTTGCACGAGCAGTACTTC	CASSPPQGQGLHEQYF
TRBV27	TRBJ1-2	.	.	TGTGCCAGCAGTCCCGACAGAAAGTATGGCTACACCTTC	CASSPDRKYGYTF
TRBV19	TRBJ2-1	TRBD2	.	TGTGCCAGTAGGGAGCCGGGAGGTATTGAGCAGTTCTTC	CASREPGGIEQFF
TRBV10-3	TRBJ1-2	.	.	TGTGCCATCAGTGGAGGGGGGATCTATGGCTACACCTTC	CAISGGGIYGYTF
TRBV28	TRBJ1-1	TRBD1	.	TGTGCCAGCAGTCCCGGGACAGCGAACACTGAAGCTTTCTTT	CASSPGTANTEAFF
TRBV5-6	TRBJ2-7	TRBD2	.	TGTGCCAGCAGCCGGGGCAGGCGGGGGAGCGACGAGCAGTACTTC	CASSRGRRGSDEQYF
TRBV7-3	TRBJ2-3	.	.	TGTGCCAGCAGCCCTCTGGGCGGAATCACAGATACGCAGTATTTT	CASSPLGGITDTQYF
TRBV24-1	TRBJ2-5	.	.	TGTGCCACCGGGGACTCGCTGGGAGAGACCCAGTACTTC	CATGDSLGETQYF
TRBV11-3	TRBJ2-4	TRBD2	.	TGTGCCAGCAGCGCCGGGGGGTGGGGCATTCAGTACTTC	CASSAGGWGIQYF
TRBV28	TRBJ2-7	.	.	TGTGCCAGCAGTTTACTGGGATACGAGCAGTACTTC	CASSLLGYEQYF
TRBV7-2	TRBJ1-1	.	.	TGTGCCAGCAGCTTAGAGTCAGAAACTAACACTGAAGCTTTCTTT	CASSLESETNTEAFF
TRBV7-9	TRBJ2-3	.	.	TGTGCCAGCAGCTATAGCAGGACAGATACGCAGTATTTT	CASSYSRTDTQYF
TRBV4-2	TRBJ2-2	TRBD2	.	TGTGCCAGCAGCCAACATGGGACTAAGGTGGAGCTGTTTTTT	CASSQHGTKVELFF
TRBV28	TRBJ2-5	.	.	TGTGCCAGCAGTTTCGAGGACAGCCTCCAAGAGACCCAGTACTTC	CASSFEDSLQETQYF
TRBV5-8	TRBJ1-5	TRBD1	.	TGTGCCAGCAGCGGGACAGGGATCCAGCCCCAGCATTTT	CASSGTGIQPQHF
TRBV6-4	TRBJ1-1	.	.	TGTGCCAGCAGTGATGGACAGAGGGGCACTGAAGCTTTCTTT	CASSDGQRGTEAFF
TRBV19	TRBJ2-5	.	.	TGTGCCAGTAGCGACGGGATGTATTCGCAGTACTTC	CASSDGMYSQYF
TRBV27	TRBJ2-1	.	.	TGTGCCAGCAGTTTCTGGGGCGATGAGCAGTTCTTC	CASSFWGDEQFF
TRBV27	TRBJ2-3	TRBD2	.	TGTGCCAGCAGGTGGACTAGCGGGATCGGCACAGATACGCAGTATTTT	CASRWTSGIGTDTQYF
TRBV7-9	TRBJ2-3	TRBD1	once	TGTGCCAGCAGACCTCGACAGGGCCATACAGATACGCAGTATTTT	CASRPRQGHTDTQYF
TRBV28	TRBJ2-3	.	.	TGTGCCAGCAGCCCCAGAGGGGCTAGCACAGATACGCAGTATTTT	CASSPRGASTDTQYF
TRBV15	TRBJ2-7	TRBD2	.	TGTGCCACCAGCCCGCGGGGGGGAGCTGGCGGCGGGGGCGAGCAGTACTTC	CATSPRGGAGGGGEQYF
TRBV21-1	TRBJ2-7	.	.	TGTGCCAGCAGCAGAAGATACGAGCAGTACTTC	CASSRRYEQYF
TRBV6-5	TRBJ2-7	.	.	TGTGCCAGCAGTTACGCCCCAGACAGCTACGAGCAGTACTTC	CASSYAPDSYEQYF
TRBV27	TRBJ2-1	TRBD1	.	TGTGCCAGCAGTGAGGACAGGGGGTCCTACAATGAGCAGTTCTTC	CASSEDRGSYNEQFF
TRBV19	TRBJ2-1	.	.	TGTGCCAGTAGTCCCAGCAAGACGACGGGCGGTGAGCAGTTCTTC	CASSPSKTTGGEQFF
TRBV14	TRBJ1-6	.	once	TGTGCCAGCAGCCAAGGAGACACCTGGAGCTCCTATAATTCACCCCTCCACTTT	CASSQGDTWSSYNSPLHF
TRBV28	TRBJ2-7	TRBD2	.	TGTGCCAGCTCCATGGTGGGGGGGAGCTCCTACGAGCAGTACTTC	CASSMVGGSSYEQYF